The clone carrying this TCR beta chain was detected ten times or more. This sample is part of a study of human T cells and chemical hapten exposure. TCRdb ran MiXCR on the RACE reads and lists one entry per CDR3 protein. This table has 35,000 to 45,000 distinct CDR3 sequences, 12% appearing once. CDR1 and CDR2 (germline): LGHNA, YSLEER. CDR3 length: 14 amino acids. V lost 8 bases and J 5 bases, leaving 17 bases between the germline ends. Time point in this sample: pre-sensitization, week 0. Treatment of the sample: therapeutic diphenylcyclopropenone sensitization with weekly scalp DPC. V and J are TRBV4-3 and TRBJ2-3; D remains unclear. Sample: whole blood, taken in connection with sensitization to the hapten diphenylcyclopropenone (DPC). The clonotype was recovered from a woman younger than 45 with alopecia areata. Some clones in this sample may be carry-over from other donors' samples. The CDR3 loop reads CASGLGGFEDTQYF. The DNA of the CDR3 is TGCGCCAGCGGGTTAGGTGGATTCGAAGATACGCAGTATTTT.